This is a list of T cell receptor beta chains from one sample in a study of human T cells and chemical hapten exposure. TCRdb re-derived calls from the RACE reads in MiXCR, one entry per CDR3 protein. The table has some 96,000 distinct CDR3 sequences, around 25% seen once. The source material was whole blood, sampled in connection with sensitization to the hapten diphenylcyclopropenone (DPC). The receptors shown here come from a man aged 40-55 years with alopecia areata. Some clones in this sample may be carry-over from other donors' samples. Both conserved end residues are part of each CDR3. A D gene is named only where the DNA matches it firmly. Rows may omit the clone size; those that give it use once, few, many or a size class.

DNA: TGTGCCAGCAGCTTTCTAGCGGTTGGGCTGTATTTT
CDR3: CASSFLAVGLYF
V: TRBV7-9
size: medium-sized
J: TRBJ2-3
D: TRBD2

DNA: TGTGCCAGCAGGCTCAACAGGAGAGAAGTAGATGAGCAGTTCTTC
CDR3: CASRLNRREVDEQFF
V: TRBV12-3/TRBV12-4
size: NA
J: TRBJ2-1
D: NA

DNA: TGCGCCAGCAGCCTGGGACAATATGTGGCCGGGGAGCTGTTTTTT
CDR3: CASSLGQYVAGELFF
V: TRBV5-1
size: NA
J: TRBJ2-2
D: NA

DNA: TGTGCCAGCAGCCCTGAGGTCTCGTACGAGCAGTACTTC
CDR3: CASSPEVSYEQYF
V: TRBV4-2
size: NA
J: TRBJ2-7
D: NA

DNA: TGTGCCAGCAGTTACACGAGACTAGCGGGCAATGAGCAGTTCTTC
CDR3: CASSYTRLAGNEQFF
V: TRBV27
size: NA
J: TRBJ2-1
D: TRBD2

DNA: TGTGCCAGCAGCCCACCCCCCGGCGATACGCAGTATTTT
CDR3: CASSPPPGDTQYF
V: TRBV5-4
size: NA
J: TRBJ2-3
D: NA

DNA: TGTGCCAGCAGCTTATCGAGCGGGAGGGCCACAGATACGCAGTATTTT
CDR3: CASSLSSGRATDTQYF
V: TRBV11-3
size: few
J: TRBJ2-3
D: TRBD2

DNA: TGCAGTGCTAGGGACGGCGGGCTCACAGATACGCAGTATTTT
CDR3: CSARDGGLTDTQYF
V: TRBV20-1
size: NA
J: TRBJ2-3
D: NA

DNA: TGCAGTGCTGGCCGGGGAAATAGCAATCAGCCCCAGCATTTT
CDR3: CSAGRGNSNQPQHF
V: TRBV20-1
size: NA
J: TRBJ1-5
D: NA

DNA: TGCGCCAGCAGTGACCCCCTGTTAAACTACGGGTACTACGAGCAGTACTTC
CDR3: CASSDPLLNYGYYEQYF
V: TRBV10-1
size: NA
J: TRBJ2-7
D: NA

DNA: TGCGCCAGCAGCCAAGAAAATAGCCAAGAGACCCAGTACTTC
CDR3: CASSQENSQETQYF
V: TRBV4-3
size: NA
J: TRBJ2-5
D: NA

DNA: TGTGCCAGCAGTGCCCATCGAGGGGGGGCCGGCACAGATACGCAGTATTTT
CDR3: CASSAHRGGAGTDTQYF
V: TRBV28
size: NA
J: TRBJ2-3
D: NA

DNA: TGCAGTGCCCCACAGGGTGGATTGAACACTGAAGCTTTCTTT
CDR3: CSAPQGGLNTEAFF
V: TRBV20-1
size: NA
J: TRBJ1-1
D: NA

DNA: TGTGCCAGCAGTCCCTGGCCTAATGAGGGACTTACCGGGGAGCTGTTTTTT
CDR3: CASSPWPNEGLTGELFF
V: TRBV27
size: NA
J: TRBJ2-2
D: NA

DNA: TGTGCCAGCAGCTTAACCGGGACTAGCTACAATGAGCAGTTCTTC
CDR3: CASSLTGTSYNEQFF
V: TRBV11-2
size: NA
J: TRBJ2-1
D: TRBD2

DNA: TGTGCCAGCAGCGAGGGTTCAGCGGGAGGGATAACCGGGGAGCTGTTTTTT
CDR3: CASSEGSAGGITGELFF
V: TRBV6-6
size: NA
J: TRBJ2-2
D: TRBD2

DNA: TGTGCCAGCACCGAAGGGGGCGGGCGTATGAAGCAGTACTTC
CDR3: CASTEGGGRMKQYF
V: TRBV6-1
size: NA
J: TRBJ2-7
D: TRBD1

DNA: TGTGCCAGCAGAGCCGCCGGGACTAGCGACATTGTGGGGCAGTATTTT
CDR3: CASRAAGTSDIVGQYF
V: TRBV7-2
size: NA
J: TRBJ2-3
D: TRBD2

DNA: TGCAGTGCCCGAGCGGGAGTCTACTCCTACGAGCAGTACTTC
CDR3: CSARAGVYSYEQYF
V: TRBV20-1
size: few
J: TRBJ2-7
D: TRBD2

DNA: TGTGCCAGCAGTGAAGCTGCTAGCGATTACGAGCAGTACTTC
CDR3: CASSEAASDYEQYF
V: TRBV6-1
size: NA
J: TRBJ2-7
D: NA

DNA: TGTGCCAGCAGCTCCCAAGGGACAGAGGGGGAGACCCAGTACTTC
CDR3: CASSSQGTEGETQYF
V: TRBV7-2
size: NA
J: TRBJ2-5
D: TRBD1

DNA: TGCGCCAGCAGACGAGGACAGGGCACCCAAGAGACCCAGTACTTC
CDR3: CASRRGQGTQETQYF
V: TRBV5-1
size: NA
J: TRBJ2-5
D: TRBD1

DNA: TGTGCCAGCAGTTCCCCCTGGACTAGCGGGAGTATGAGTGGCACAGATACGCAGTATTTT
CDR3: CASSSPWTSGSMSGTDTQYF
V: TRBV28
size: NA
J: TRBJ2-3
D: TRBD2

DNA: TGTGCCAGCAGCCAAGATCCAGCCCAGAATGAGCAGTTCTTC
CDR3: CASSQDPAQNEQFF
V: TRBV3-1
size: NA
J: TRBJ2-1
D: NA

DNA: TGTGCCACCAGTGATTCCAGAGGAGCCCGGACCTACAATGAGCAGTTCTTC
CDR3: CATSDSRGARTYNEQFF
V: TRBV24-1
size: NA
J: TRBJ2-1
D: NA

DNA: TGTGCCAGCAGCCCGGGACTAGCGGGACGAGATACGCAGTATTTT
CDR3: CASSPGLAGRDTQYF
V: TRBV11-2
size: NA
J: TRBJ2-3
D: TRBD2

DNA: TGCAGTGCTCCATCGGGACTAGCGGGACTCACAGATACGCAGTATTTT
CDR3: CSAPSGLAGLTDTQYF
V: TRBV20-1
size: NA
J: TRBJ2-3
D: TRBD2

DNA: TGTGCCAGCAGCTTTTCCCGGACAGGGGAAGAGACCCAGTACTTC
CDR3: CASSFSRTGEETQYF
V: TRBV7-2
size: few
J: TRBJ2-5
D: TRBD1

DNA: TGTGCCAGCAGCCAAGGGAGGGTGATAAACAATGAGCAGTTCTTC
CDR3: CASSQGRVINNEQFF
V: TRBV14
size: few
J: TRBJ2-1
D: NA

DNA: TGCAGTGCTAGGGGGGACGGGCTCTCTAGCTCCTACGAGCAGTACTTC
CDR3: CSARGDGLSSSYEQYF
V: TRBV20-1
size: few
J: TRBJ2-7
D: NA

DNA: TGTGCCAGCAGTTACTCGACTCAGGGACTCACTGAAGCTTTCTTT
CDR3: CASSYSTQGLTEAFF
V: TRBV6-5
size: NA
J: TRBJ1-1
D: NA

DNA: TGCAGTGCTAACCACCCAGCGGGGTATGGCTACACCTTC
CDR3: CSANHPAGYGYTF
V: TRBV20-1
size: few
J: TRBJ1-2
D: NA